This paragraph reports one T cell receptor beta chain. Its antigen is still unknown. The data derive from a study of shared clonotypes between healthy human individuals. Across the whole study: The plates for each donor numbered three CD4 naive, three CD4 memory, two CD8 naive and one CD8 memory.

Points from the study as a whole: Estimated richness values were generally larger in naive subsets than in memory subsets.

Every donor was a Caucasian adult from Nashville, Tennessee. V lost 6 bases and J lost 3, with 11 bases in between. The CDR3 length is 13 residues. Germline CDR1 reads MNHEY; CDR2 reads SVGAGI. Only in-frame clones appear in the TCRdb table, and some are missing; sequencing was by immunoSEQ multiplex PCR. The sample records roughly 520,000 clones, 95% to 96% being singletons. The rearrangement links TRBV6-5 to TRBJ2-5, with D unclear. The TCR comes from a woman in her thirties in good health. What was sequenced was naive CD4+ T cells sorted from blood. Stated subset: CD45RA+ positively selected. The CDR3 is CASRPNTKETQYF. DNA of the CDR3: TGTGCCAGCAGACCCAACACGAAAGAGACCCAGTACTTC.